There are many counts of the clone carrying this TCR beta chain. Its antigen remains unidentified. The sample originates from a study of metastatic and nonmetastatic thyroid tumors. Across the study: Repertoires from malignant and benign thyroid patients were compared across blood and tumor or nodule tissue.

None of the patients had undergone any treatment ahead of thyroid surgery. With MiXCR, TCRdb reprocessed the PCR reads. The sample carries more than 40,000 clones, over 25% recorded once. Points from the study as a whole: In both blood and tumor samples, TCR beta diversity was reported significantly higher for malignant than benign nodules.

V lost 6 bases to trimming and J lost 10 bases; unmatched junction nucleotides: 8. Germline lookup yields CDR1 SNHLY and CDR2 FYNNEI. This CDR3 has 13 amino acids. The sample comprised blood. The TCR comes from a male donor with papillary thyroid cancer or a benign thyroid nodule (not recorded which). Some clones in this sample may be carry-over from other donors' samples. V is TRBV2 and J is TRBJ1-5; 8 bases are shared with TRBD1. The CDR3 loop reads CASRGQAGSPQHF. CDR3 coding DNA: TGTGCCAGCAGGGGACAGGCGGGAAGTCCCCAGCATTTT.